Following are 7 T cell receptor beta chains from one sample sequenced in a study of tumor and adjacent non-tumor tissue in lung cancer. The template was RNA from unsorted bulk tissue. A modified ARM-PCR protocol with three rounds of nested PCR amplified TCRbeta. TCRdb analysed the multiplex PCR reads with MiXCR anew, one entry per CDR3 protein. The table shows 70,000 or so distinct CDR3 sequences, with just under 60% occurring only once. Sequenced input: lung tumor tissue. These receptors were taken from a man in his forties or fifties with non-small cell lung cancer.

On this clonotype: One end of the junction is discordant with germline, which a read error may explain. The chain couples TRBV4-1 to TRBJ1-6, with D hard to call. The CDR3 consists of 16 residues. Looked up from germline, CDR1 is MGHRA and CDR2 is YSYEKL. CDR3 DNA: TGCGCTAGCAGCCAAGATGTGAGAAACTATAATTCACCATTCCACTTT. Translating it yields CASSQDVRNYNSPFHF.

This clonotype was seen only a few times. One base away lies a much larger clone, so this may be a sequencing read error. The rearrangement joins TRBV20-1 to TRBJ2-7; 12 bases fit TRBD2. The germline V gene encodes CDR1 DFQATT and CDR2 SNEGSKA (reference sequence). CDR3 size: 15 residues. The ends lost 5 bases at V and 6 bases at J; junction bases unmatched: 11. Written as DNA, the CDR3 is TGCAGTGCTCCTATTACTAGCGGGGGGACCTGCGAGCAGTACTTC. Its translation is CSAPITSGGTCEQYF.

In this sample, this clonotype turned up many times. The chain has TRBV4-2 and TRBJ2-1, with D tentatively TRBD1 (6 bases). Germline CDR1 is LGHNA and CDR2 is YNFKEQ. This CDR3 has 16 residues. Trimming cost V 0 bases and J 0 bases, with 9 bases left between them. CDR3 in DNA: TGTGCCAGCAGCCAAGATGGGGGCGGCTCCTACAATGAGCAGTTCTTC. The encoded protein is CASSQDGGGSYNEQFF.

As for this clonotype: Compared with germline, one end of the junction differs, possibly owing to a read error. The chain couples TRBV6-6 to TRBJ2-2; D gene ambiguous. Germline V gene data show CDR1 as MNHNY and CDR2 as SVGAGI (reference sequence). The CDR3 extends over 15 amino acids. This chain's CDR3 is CASSHYTPNIGELFF. CDR3 coding DNA: TGTGCAAGCAGTCACTACACACCCAACATCGGGGAGCTGTTTTTT.

This clonotype is medium-sized (0.01 to 0.1%) within its sample. The chain joins TRBV11-1 to TRBJ2-1, with 14 positions matching TRBD2. The CDR3 length is 14 residues. With 1 base clipped from V and 13 bases from J, the junction kept 3 bases outside the gene matches. The germline V gene encodes CDR1 SGHAT and CDR2 FQDESV (reference sequence). DNA for the CDR3: TGTGCCAGCAGCTTAGGGACTAGCGGGAGGACCCAGTTCTTC. It translates to CASSLGTSGRTQFF. The full variable domain, rest sourced from reference TRBV11-1 and TRBJ2-1, is EAEVAQSPRYKITEKSQAVAFWCDPISGHATLYWYRQILGQGPELLVQFQDESVVDDSQLPKDRFSAERLKGVDSTLKIQPAELGDSAMYLCASSLGTSGRTQFFGPGTRLTVL.

As to this clonotype: A junction boundary mismatches the germline segment, possibly from a read error. J is TRBJ2-1 and V is TRBV4-1; 8 positions match TRBD1. Germline V gene lookup returns CDR1 MGHRA and CDR2 YSYEKL. The CDR3 has 15 residues. The CDR3 loop reads CVSSQAGGFHNEQFF. Written as DNA, the CDR3 is TGCGTCAGCAGCCAAGCAGGGGGCTTCCACAATGAGCAGTTCTTC.

This clonotype is categorized as medium-sized. V is TRBV6-1 and J is TRBJ2-7, with D perhaps assigned TRBD1 or TRBD2 (5 bases each). CDR1 is MNHNS and CDR2 is SASEGT in the germline V gene. CDR3 length: 15 amino acids. V gave up 5 bases and J gave up 4 bases, with 18 bases separating them. The CDR3 DNA reads as TGTGCCAGCAGTCGCCGGGACGGAGCAGGGTACGAGCAGTACTTC. Protein: CASSRRDGAGYEQYF.